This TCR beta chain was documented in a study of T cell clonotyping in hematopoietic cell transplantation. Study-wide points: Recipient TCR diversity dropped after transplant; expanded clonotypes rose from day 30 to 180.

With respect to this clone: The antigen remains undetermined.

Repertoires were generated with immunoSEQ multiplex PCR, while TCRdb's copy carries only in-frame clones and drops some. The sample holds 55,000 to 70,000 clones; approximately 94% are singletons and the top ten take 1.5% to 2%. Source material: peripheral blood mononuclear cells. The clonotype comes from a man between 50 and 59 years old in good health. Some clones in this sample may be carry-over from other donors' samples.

In nucleotides, the CDR3 is TGTGCCAGCAGTTACTCAGGGACAGGGCAGGTCGAGCAGTACTTC. It specifies CASSYSGTGQVEQYF. The gene calls are TRBV6-5 and TRBJ2-7; 9 bases line up with TRBD1. The CDR3 is made up of 15 amino acids. Germline V gene data show CDR1 as MNHEY and CDR2 as SVGAGI. With 0 bases clipped from V and 6 bases from J, the junction kept 6 bases outside the gene matches.